The text below deals with one T cell receptor (beta chain). As yet, its antigen is unknown. This specimen belongs to a study of T cell responses to AZD1222 COVID-19 vaccine. Broader study findings: A mostly white British donor set with more females was recruited, and clonal diversity was possibly underestimated. CD4 TCRs linked to vaccination spanned spike, dominating at 160-218 and 743-854. Seropositive at baseline were only six or seven AZD1222 recipients. Two AZD1222 administrations were followed by greater Spike-specific TCR breadth and depth.

Sequencing used immunoSEQ multiplex PCR; TCRdb keeps in-frame clones, though not all of them. The sample yields about 90,000 clones, 88% seen once. Trimming removed 11 bases from V and 3 bases from J; junction bases left unmatched: 6. Looked up from germline, CDR1 is MNHNS and CDR2 is SASEGT. This CDR3 spans 12 amino acids. The V and J genes are TRBV6-1 and TRBJ1-1; TRBD1 matches 7 bases. Sequencing was performed on peripheral blood, taken on day 0 of MenACWY control vaccination. This sequence was found in an adult in good health. The CDR3 nucleotides read TGTGCCGGCGGGGACAGCCACACTGAAGCTTTCTTT. It encodes CAGGDSHTEAFF.